These 21 T cell receptor beta chains originate from one sample sequenced in a study of STAT3 mutations in large granular lymphocyte leukemia. Whole-study results and caveats: In T-cell large granular lymphocyte leukemia, about half of patients showed multiple immunodominant subclonotypes.

Profiled with immunoSEQ multiplex PCR; TCRdb holds only in-frame clones, not every one. The sample has fewer than 9,500 clones; around 75% are singletons. These TCRs are of unknown antigen specificity. The sequenced sample was peripheral blood mononuclear cells. These receptors were collected from a middle-aged woman with T-cell large granular lymphocyte leukemia. Some clones in this sample may be carry-over from other donors' samples.

The chain joins TRBV7-8 to TRBJ1-2, with D possibly matching TRBD1 (5 bases). Germline V gives CDR1 SGHVS, CDR2 FQNEAQ. There are 14 residues in the CDR3. V was shortened by 7 bases and J by 5 bases, with 17 bases between the two germline ends. The CDR3 DNA follows: TGTGCCAGCACCCTAGGCGAGGGACCATATGGCTACACCTTC. Its translation: CASTLGEGPYGYTF.

This CDR3 reads CSSGTGPWDEQYF. The CDR3, as DNA: TGCAGCTCCGGGACAGGGCCGTGGGACGAGCAGTACTTC. The chain carries TRBV29-1 and TRBJ2-7; the match to TRBD1 covers 9 bases. This CDR3 has 13 residues. The V gene's germline CDR1 is SQVTM and CDR2 ANQGSEA. The V and J ends lost 8 bases and 5 bases, in that order; junction bases with no gene match: 10.

This clone was picked up a small number of times. The rearrangement links TRBV4-2 to TRBJ2-7; 8 nucleotides agree with TRBD2. CDR1 and CDR2 (germline): LGHNA, YNFKEQ. This CDR3 has 16 residues. J lost 1 base, V lost 0 bases, and 5 bases had no gene match. In DNA form, the CDR3 reads TGTGCCAGCAGCCAAGACGAGACTAGCGCTTCCTACGAGCAGTACTTC. Its translation is CASSQDETSASYEQYF.

V is TRBV4-1 and J is TRBJ1-5; D is ambiguous. Per germline, CDR1 MGHRA and CDR2 YSYEKL. The ends were cut back, 4 bases at V and 8 bases at J, with 18 bases in the middle. The CDR3 runs to 15 residues. CDR3 nucleotides: TGCGCCAGCAGCCCGGGCCCCTGGACGTCGGAGCCCCAGCATTTT. Translated, it gives CASSPGPWTSEPQHF.

This chain uses TRBV5-1 with TRBJ2-3, with TRBD1 matching over 7 bases. The CDR3 spans 15 residues. Germline values: CDR1 SGHRS, CDR2 YFSETQ. V lost 3 bases, J lost 0 bases, and 4 bases stayed unmatched. The CDR3 DNA follows: TGCGCCAGCAGCTCTGGGACAGCTAGCACAGATACGCAGTATTTT. This gives the protein CASSSGTASTDTQYF.

The chain carries TRBV19 and TRBJ1-5; maybe TRBD1 (5 bases). V was cut by 6 bases and J by 2 bases, with 11 bases left in between. This CDR3 region has 14 residues. Germline V gene data show CDR1 as LNHDA and CDR2 as SQIVND (reference sequence). CDR3 sequence: CASRGDLGNQPQHF. Written as DNA, the CDR3 is TGTGCCAGTAGAGGGGATCTGGGCAATCAGCCCCAGCATTTT.

The chain links TRBV5-1 to TRBJ2-2; no definite D call. The V end lost 3 bases, the J end lost 4 bases, and 19 bases lay between the germline ends. The CDR3 totals 17 residues. CDR1 is SGHRS and CDR2 is YFSETQ in the germline V gene. The CDR3 loop reads CASSSRLDSLITGELFF. CDR3 bases: TGCGCCAGCAGCTCCAGACTCGACTCATTAATCACCGGGGAGCTGTTTTTT. The variable domain in full, completed from reference TRBV5-1 and TRBJ2-2, reads KAGVTQTPRYLIKTRGQQVTLSCSPISGHRSVSWYQQTPGQGLQFLFEYFSETQRNKGNFPGRFSGRQFSNSRSEMNVSTLELGDSALYLCASSSRLDSLITGELFFGEGSRLTVL.

V gene TRBV7-9 combines with J gene TRBJ1-4, with D possibly matching TRBD1 (5 bases). Trimming removed 6 bases at V and 4 bases at J, with 12 bases between. Per germline, CDR1 SEHNR and CDR2 FQNEAQ (reference sequence). The CDR3 sequence is 14 residues long. CDR3 protein: CASSYGTHNEKLFF. CDR3 bases: TGTGCCAGCAGTTACGGGACCCATAATGAAAAACTGTTTTTT.

The V gene is TRBV5-1, the J gene TRBJ2-7, with D possibly matching TRBD2 (5 bases). V lost 4 bases and J lost 1, with 12 bases in between. Germline CDR1 reads SGHRS; CDR2 reads YFSETQ. The CDR3 length is 14 residues. The CDR3 DNA sequence: TGCGCCAGCAGCCCACCTAGCTGGTCCTACGAGCAGTACTTC. Its translation is CASSPPSWSYEQYF.

The chain uses TRBV6-5 and TRBJ2-7; 9 bases fit TRBD2. The CDR3 runs to 15 residues. Germline loops: CDR1 MNHEY, CDR2 SVGAGI. J gave up 2 bases and V 6 bases, and 8 bases lay outside the gene matches. The CDR3 DNA follows: TGTGCCAGCAGGTCAGGGGCGGGAGGGGCCTACGAGCAGTACTTC. It codes for CASRSGAGGAYEQYF.

The chain is built from TRBV30 and TRBJ2-1; 11 nucleotides match TRBD2. This CDR3 spans 14 amino acids. Germline loops: CDR1 GTSNPN, CDR2 SVGIG (reference sequence). Trimming removed 1 base from V and 10 bases from J; junction bases left unmatched: 6. DNA for the CDR3: TGTGCCTGGAGTGAAGGGACTAGCGGATCCGAGCAGTTCTTC. It yields the protein CAWSEGTSGSEQFF.

The chain combines TRBV14 with TRBJ1-1; D may be TRBD1 (6 bases). CDR3 length equals 14 residues. V shed 4 bases and J shed 8 bases, with 17 bases lying between them. The germline V gene encodes CDR1 SGHDN and CDR2 FVKESK. The CDR3 nucleotides are TGTGCCAGCAGCCTGGGTGGGGGCCTGGTAGAAGCTTTCTTT. Translating gives CASSLGGGLVEAFF.

This clone appeared a single time. This sequence joins TRBV29-1 and TRBJ2-1; D may match TRBD1 or TRBD2 (7 bases each). Trimming cost V 5 bases and J 6 bases, with 26 bases left between them. Per germline, CDR1 SQVTM and CDR2 ANQGSEA. There are 17 residues in the CDR3. The CDR3 loop is CSVRKGAWTRGGNEQFF. The CDR3 bases are TGCAGCGTTCGTAAGGGAGCTTGGACCAGGGGGGGCAATGAGCAGTTCTTC.

The J gene is TRBJ2-7, the V gene TRBV5-6; 7 nucleotides line up with TRBD2. CDR3 length equals 13 residues. The germline V gene encodes CDR1 SGHDT and CDR2 YYEEEE. J was trimmed by 2 bases and V by 4 bases; bases with no gene match: 3. The CDR3 region is CASSPSGPYEQYF. The CDR3 DNA sequence: TGTGCCAGCAGCCCTAGCGGTCCCTACGAGCAGTACTTC.

The rearrangement uses TRBV2 and TRBJ2-7; the D call may be TRBD1 or TRBD2 (5 bases each). The CDR3 runs 13 residues. Per the germline V gene, CDR1 is SNHLY and CDR2 is FYNNEI. V was shortened by 3 bases and J by 4 bases, with 10 bases between the two germline ends. The CDR3 DNA reads as TGTGCCAGCAGTGAGAGGGGAGAGTACGAGCAGTACTTC. As protein: CASSERGEYEQYF. The variable domain in full, with the rest retrieved from reference TRBV2 and TRBJ2-7, is EPEVTQTPSHQVTQMGQEVILRCVPISNHLYFYWYRQILGQKVEFLVSFYNNEISEKSEIFDDQFSVERPDGSNFTLKIRSTKLEDSAMYFCASSERGEYEQYFGPGTRLTVT.

This sequence joins TRBV30 and TRBJ1-2; D remains unclear. V lost 2 bases and J lost 4, with 11 bases in between. Per the germline V gene, CDR1 is GTSNPN and CDR2 is SVGIG (reference sequence). This CDR3 has 13 residues. CDR3 residues: CAWSLKTSYGYTF. The CDR3 DNA is TGTGCCTGGAGTCTCAAGACAAGCTATGGCTACACCTTC.

V usage is TRBV18 and J usage is TRBJ1-5, with D unclear. The CDR3 extends over 12 amino acids. The ends were cut back, 5 bases at V and 7 bases at J, with 9 bases in the middle. Germline CDR1 is KGHSH and CDR2 is LQKENI. The CDR3 protein is CASSTERQPQHF. The CDR3 nucleotides are TGTGCCAGCTCAACCGAACGGCAGCCCCAGCATTTT.

This clone was counted between two and nine times. The J gene is TRBJ1-6, the V gene TRBV4-3, with 7 nucleotides matching TRBD1. V lost 1 base and J lost 9; bases outside the gene matches: 9. In germline, CDR1 is LGHNA, CDR2 YSLEER. CDR3 size: 16 residues. This CDR3 is CASSQAWGQHLSPLHF. DNA of the CDR3: TGCGCCAGCAGCCAAGCATGGGGACAGCACCTTTCACCCCTCCACTTT.

Note on this clone: Mismatch with germline at one junction end may stem from a read error. The chain couples TRBV18 to TRBJ2-5; D is uncertain. In germline, CDR1 is KGHSH, CDR2 LQKENI. The CDR3 contains 15 residues. CDR3 residues: CASCPLGLGQGTQYF. The CDR3, as DNA: TGTGCCAGCTGCCCGCTCGGTTTGGGCCAAGGGACCCAGTACTTC.

This rearrangement joins TRBV30 to TRBJ2-3; TRBD1 matches 9 bases. This CDR3 contains 15 residues. V was pared by 0 bases and J by 2 bases, with 3 bases of the junction left unmatched. CDR1 GTSNPN and CDR2 SVGIG come from the germline V gene (reference sequence). CDR3 DNA: TGTGCCTGGAGTGTAGGGACAGGGTTCACAGATACGCAGTATTTT. Translating gives CAWSVGTGFTDTQYF. Full variable domain (rest looked up from reference TRBV30 and TRBJ2-3): SQTIHQWPATLVQPVGSPLSLECTVEGTSNPNLYWYRQAAGRGLQLLFYSVGIGQISSEVPQNLSASRPQDRQFILSSKKLLLSDSGFYLCAWSVGTGFTDTQYFGPGTRLTVL.

The chain employs TRBV7-9 and TRBJ1-4, with TRBD1 matching over 9 bases. The CDR3 has 16 residues. The germline V gene encodes CDR1 SEHNR and CDR2 FQNEAQ (reference sequence). V trimming: 1 base; J trimming: 8 bases; junction bases outside the gene matches: 8. The chain's CDR3 is CASSLGGTGGQEKLFF. The DNA for the CDR3 is TGTGCCAGCAGCTTAGGGGGTACAGGGGGCCAAGAAAAACTGTTTTTT.